This record looks at one T cell receptor beta chain sequence and its context. In the authors' workflow: Estimation of nucleated cell counts was performed using reference gene primer amplification. Data came from immunoSEQ multiplex PCR; TCRdb stores just in-frame clones and leaves some out. The DNA was the basis for D and trimming; V, J and clone size are from that table. This table has about 180,000 clones, around 82% appearing once. This sample is drawn from a study of blood T cell repertoires in COVID-19. At the level of the study: Samples representing acute and convalescent COVID-19 were sourced from the United States, Italy and Spain. PBMCs, B-cell-depleted T cells, or T cells provided the cDNA or gDNA that made up the material.

The germline V gene encodes CDR1 SGHRS and CDR2 YFSETQ. V lost 2 bases to trimming and J lost 5 bases, with 10 bases between them. The CDR3 runs to 14 residues. The rearrangement joins TRBV5-1 to TRBJ1-4, with D possibly matching TRBD1 (5 bases). This sequence was found in a man younger than 35 with active or convalescent COVID-19. Sequencing was done on a sample of peripheral blood. The CDR3 DNA is TGCGCCAGCAGCTTCCAGGGACTAAATGAAAAACTGTTTTTT. It encodes CASSFQGLNEKLFF.